The clone carrying this T cell receptor (beta chain) was found many times. What it recognizes is unknown. Antiretroviral therapy had run roughly three months, about 14 weeks, before follow-up blood collection. All unsorted peripheral T cells were captured because whole blood was used without fractionation. The entry originates in a study of HIV-infected patients and healthy controls. Study-level findings and limits: Healthy controls carried many MAIT alpha-chain CDR3s, while HIV+ repertoires had few.

400 to 550 ng RNA was reverse transcribed with alpha and beta constant-region primers. Alpha and beta chain libraries were made separately by chain-specific third strand synthesis with multiplexing indices. Second strand DNA was synthesized using a primer at the SP2 site. TCRdb analysed the 5' RACE reads with MiXCR anew, one entry per CDR3 protein. The table has thousands of distinct CDR3 sequences, about 10% seen once; the top ten hold less than 20%. The receptor's source is an adult with HIV infection. Sequencing used blood, obtained during antiretroviral therapy.

The CDR3 region has the DNA TGCAGTGCCGAGGGACTAGCGGGGGGGCCCATGGATACGCAGTATTTT. This gives the protein CSAEGLAGGPMDTQYF. The J gene is TRBJ2-3, the V gene TRBV20-1, with 16 bases aligning to TRBD2. The CDR3 runs to 16 residues. After removal of 6 bases from V and 6 bases from J, the junction contained 9 bases not matched to a gene. Germline lookup yields CDR1 DFQATT and CDR2 SNEGSKA (reference sequence).